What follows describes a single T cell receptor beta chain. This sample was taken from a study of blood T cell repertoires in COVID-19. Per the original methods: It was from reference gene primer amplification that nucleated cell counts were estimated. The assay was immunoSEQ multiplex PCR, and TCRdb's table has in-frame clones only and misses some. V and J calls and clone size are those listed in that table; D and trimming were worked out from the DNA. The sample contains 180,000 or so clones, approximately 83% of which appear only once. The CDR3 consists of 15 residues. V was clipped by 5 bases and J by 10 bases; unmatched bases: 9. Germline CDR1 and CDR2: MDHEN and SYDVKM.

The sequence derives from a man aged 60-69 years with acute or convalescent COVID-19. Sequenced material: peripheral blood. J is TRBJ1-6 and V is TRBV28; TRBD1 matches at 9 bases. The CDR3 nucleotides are TGTGCCAGCAGTCCCCGGACAGGGGAAGAGTCACCCCTCCACTTT. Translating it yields CASSPRTGEESPLHF. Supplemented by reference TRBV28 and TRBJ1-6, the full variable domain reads DVKVTQSSRYLVKRTGEKVFLECVQDMDHENMFWYRQDPGLGLRLIYFSYDVKMKEKGDIPEGYSVSREKKERFSLILESASTNQTSMYLCASSPRTGEESPLHFGNGTRLTVT.